A single sample gave rise to the 24 T cell receptor beta chains below, sequenced in a study of T cells in Graves' hyperthyroidism and ophthalmopathy (dated by TCRdb to about 2019). Library preparation was by multiplex PCR. TCRdb lists the instrument as Illumina HiSeq 2000. The TCR beta CDR3 regions were amplified from RNA transcripts. For the first round of RT-PCR on the TCR CDR3, the HTBI primer set was used together with the Qiagen OneStep RT-PCR kit. In-frame beta chains were kept once TCRdb had trimmed the public reads at Q25 with fastp and called clones with MiXCR. All rows with the same CDR3 protein become a single entry with the most common DNA and genes. The sample profile shows 300,000 to 450,000 distinct CDR3 sequences; under 15% of them were found once. 9.2% of the sample goes to the ten largest clones. Sample: blood. The receptors originated from a young woman with Graves' hyperthyroidism.

Many counts were recorded for this clonotype. The chain is built from TRBV6-1 and TRBJ1-1; no firm D call. V lost 7 bases to trimming and J lost 3 bases, with 9 bases between them. Germline CDR1 and CDR2: MNHNS and SASEGT. This CDR3 region has 12 residues. The CDR3 protein is CASIRVYTEAFF. The CDR3 DNA follows: TGTGCCAGCATCCGGGTCTACACTGAAGCTTTCTTT.

This clonotype has at least ten counts. The CDR3 loop reads CASRTTRREDVYEQYF. The CDR3 DNA reads as TGTGCCAGCAGAACCACCCGGCGGGAGGACGTCTACGAGCAGTACTTC. The chain combines TRBV6-2 or TRBV6-3 with TRBJ2-7, with 8 bases fitting TRBD2. Trimming took 6 bases from V and 3 from J; bases not matched to a gene: 13. The length of the CDR3 is 16 residues. The V gene's germline CDR1 is MNHEY and CDR2 SVGEGT.

This rearrangement joins TRBV20-1 to TRBJ1-2; TRBD1 is a possible D gene (5 bases). Germline CDR1 DFQATT, CDR2 SNEGSKA (reference sequence). The V gene lost 3 bases and the J gene lost 0 bases, with 11 bases spanning the gap. This CDR3 has 14 amino acids. CDR3 protein: CSASPQGANYGYTF. The CDR3 nucleotides are TGCAGTGCTAGCCCCCAGGGCGCTAACTATGGCTACACCTTC.

With regard to this clonotype: A much larger clonotype is one base distant, so this may be a read error. The CDR3 DNA is TGTGCCAGCGTTCAGGACATTCCCATAAACATTCAGTACTTC. As protein: CASVQDIPINIQYF. V usage is TRBV2 and J usage is TRBJ2-4; tentatively, D is TRBD1 (5 bases). The germline V gene encodes CDR1 SNHLY and CDR2 FYNNEI. This CDR3 region has 14 residues. V gave up 8 bases and J gave up 6 bases, with 17 bases separating them.

This clonotype was counted at least ten times. The genes are TRBV2 and TRBJ1-3; D gene uncertain. The V and J ends lost 6 bases and 8 bases respectively, with 11 bases between them. Germline assignment: CDR1 SNHLY and CDR2 FYNNEI. This CDR3 is 12 amino acids long. Here the CDR3 reads CASRRQAHTIYF. Here the CDR3 DNA reads TGTGCCAGCAGACGCCAAGCCCACACCATATATTTT.

This clonotype was found many times. V and J are TRBV7-8 and TRBJ1-2, with D perhaps matching TRBD1 (6 bases). Deletions cut 3 bases from V and 1 base from J, with 15 bases between. The CDR3 consists of 16 residues. Germline CDR1 is SGHVS and CDR2 is FQNEAQ. The CDR3 sequence: CASSLHRDTGNYGYTF. CDR3 coding DNA: TGTGCCAGCAGCTTGCACCGGGACACGGGTAACTATGGCTACACCTTC.

This clonotype has only a few counts. The chain links TRBV4-3 to TRBJ2-2; 9 nucleotides match TRBD1. V trimming: 2 bases; J trimming: 5 bases; junction bases outside the gene matches: 9. The CDR3 totals 17 residues. The germline CDR1 and CDR2 sequences are LGHNA and YSLEER. The CDR3 nucleotides are TGCGCCAGCAGCCAACGACACAGGGGGCGGTATACCGGGGAGCTGTTTTTT. Its translation is CASSQRHRGRYTGELFF.

This clonotype has ten or more counts. The chain recombines TRBV5-1 with TRBJ2-3, with 9 nucleotides matching TRBD2. The V segment lost 4 bases and the J segment 2 bases; nucleotides outside the gene matches: 8. Germline V gene lookup returns CDR1 SGHRS and CDR2 YFSETQ. The CDR3 has 16 residues. CDR3 nucleotides: TGCGCCAGCAGCCCCCGAGGCGGGAGGGCCACAGATACGCAGTATTTT. It specifies CASSPRGGRATDTQYF. The whole variable domain, remainder taken from reference TRBV5-1 and TRBJ2-3, is KAGVTQTPRYLIKTRGQQVTLSCSPISGHRSVSWYQQTPGQGLQFLFEYFSETQRNKGNFPGRFSGRQFSNSRSEMNVSTLELGDSALYLCASSPRGGRATDTQYFGPGTRLTVL.

The chain is built from TRBV2 and TRBJ2-1, with 12 bases matching TRBD2. This CDR3 has 15 residues. J lost 2 bases, V lost 7 bases, and 3 bases had no gene match. Germline V gene sequence: CDR1 SNHLY, CDR2 FYNNEI. The CDR3 DNA sequence: TGTGCCAGCACCTGGACTAGCGGGACCTACAATGAGCAGTTCTTC. Translated: CASTWTSGTYNEQFF.

This clonotype was counted many times. The rearrangement uses TRBV20-1 and TRBJ1-5, with a possible D match to TRBD1 (5 bases). V was clipped by 0 bases and J by 4 bases, with 13 bases between them. CDR3 size: 15 residues. The germline CDR1 and CDR2 sequences are DFQATT and SNEGSKA (reference sequence). CDR3 sequence reads: CSARDPGTGNQPQHF. The CDR3 DNA reads as TGCAGTGCTAGAGATCCTGGGACGGGGAATCAGCCCCAGCATTTT.

The rearrangement uses TRBV20-1 and TRBJ2-5, with 7 bases matching TRBD2. V lost 7 bases to trimming and J lost 5 bases; unmatched junction nucleotides: 1. CDR3 length equals 10 residues. CDR1 is DFQATT and CDR2 is SNEGSKA in the germline V gene (reference sequence). CDR3 sequence: CSGGGETQYF. Written as DNA, the CDR3 is TGCAGTGGGGGGGGGGAGACCCAGTACTTC.

This clonotype was recorded a few times. This chain uses TRBV5-4 with TRBJ2-7; 7 bases line up with TRBD2. Germline trimming cut 6 bases from V and 2 bases from J; bases unmatched to any gene: 8. The CDR3 has 14 amino acids. The germline V gene encodes CDR1 SGHNT and CDR2 YYREEE (reference sequence). CDR3 sequence (DNA): TGTGCCAGCACCGAGTGGGGGGGGACCTACGAGCAGTACTTC. It specifies CASTEWGGTYEQYF. Looking up the rest from reference TRBV5-4 and TRBJ2-7 gives the full variable domain: ETGVTQSPTHLIKTRGQQVTLRCSSQSGHNTVSWYQQALGQGPQFIFQYYREEENGRGNFPPRFSGLQFPNYSSELNVNALELDDSALYLCASTEWGGTYEQYFGPGTRLTVT.

This clonotype was seen ten or more times. This chain uses TRBV7-9 with TRBJ2-1, with 7 bases lining up with TRBD2. V shed 2 bases and J 5 bases; nucleotides not matched to a gene: 3. The CDR3 is 14 amino acids. CDR1 is SEHNR, CDR2 FQNEAQ, per germline (reference sequence). The CDR3 spells CASSLWGGDNEQFF. The CDR3 DNA reads as TGTGCCAGCAGCTTATGGGGGGGGGACAATGAGCAGTTCTTC.

In its sample, this clonotype was seen many times. The chain employs TRBV6-1 and TRBJ2-2; TRBD2 is a possible D gene (6 bases). CDR1 MNHNS and CDR2 SASEGT come from the germline V gene. This CDR3 is built from 14 residues. V was clipped by 7 bases and J by 3 bases, with 12 bases between them. CDR3 sequence reads: CASNGGSDTGELFF. Here the CDR3 DNA reads TGTGCCAGCAACGGAGGGTCGGACACCGGGGAGCTGTTTTTT.

The V and J genes are TRBV7-9 and TRBJ2-3; TRBD2 is a possible D gene (6 bases). The CDR3 runs 15 residues. V dropped 1 base and J dropped 4 bases, with 12 bases sitting between them. Germline V gene data show CDR1 as SEHNR and CDR2 as FQNEAQ (reference sequence). CDR3 DNA: TGTGCCAGCAGCTTAGGCGGCGGGGCGGCAGATACGCAGTATTTT. Translation gives CASSLGGGAADTQYF.

This clonotype was recorded many times. The CDR3 sequence is CASSQPGLDSYEQYF. The CDR3 region has the DNA TGTGCCAGCAGCCAACCGGGACTAGACAGCTACGAGCAGTACTTC. The chain uses TRBV5-6 and TRBJ2-7; 8 bases agree with TRBD2. V trimming: 4 bases; J trimming: 3 bases; junction bases outside the gene matches: 9. Looked up from germline, CDR1 is SGHDT and CDR2 is YYEEEE. This CDR3 contains 15 residues.

The chain is built from TRBV6-2 or TRBV6-3 and TRBJ2-3; 14 nucleotides match TRBD2. Germline V lookup: CDR1 MNHEY, CDR2 SVGEGT. V shed 2 bases and J 2 bases; nucleotides not matched to a gene: 12. This CDR3 is built from 20 residues. In DNA form, the CDR3 reads TGTGCCAGCAGTTACCCCGGACTAGCGGGGGGCCGAGTTAACACAGATACGCAGTATTTT. It codes for CASSYPGLAGGRVNTDTQYF.

This clonotype was found many times. The rearrangement links TRBV4-3 to TRBJ2-5; D remains ambiguous. V shed 2 bases and J shed 0 bases, with 10 bases lying between them. This CDR3 spans 15 amino acids. Germline V gene lookup returns CDR1 LGHNA and CDR2 YSLEER. The CDR3 sequence is CASSQLYWHQETQYF. The CDR3 DNA sequence: TGCGCCAGCAGCCAACTCTACTGGCACCAAGAGACCCAGTACTTC.

This clonotype was counted many times. V is TRBV2 and J is TRBJ2-3; D could derive from TRBD1 or TRBD2 (5 bases each). The V and J ends lost 6 bases and 2 bases respectively, with 21 bases between them. Germline V lookup: CDR1 SNHLY, CDR2 FYNNEI. CDR3 length: 17 amino acids. The CDR3 bases are TGTGCCAGCAGGGATTATCCCGGGACCACCCTCACAGATACGCAGTATTTT. This encodes CASRDYPGTTLTDTQYF.

This clonotype was found many times. The chain carries TRBV12-3 or TRBV12-4 and TRBJ2-1, with 9 bases matching TRBD2. The V and J ends lost 6 bases and 0 bases, in that order; junction bases with no gene match: 15. This CDR3 is built from 19 residues. The CDR3 is CASSLERKISGSSYNEQFF. CDR3 nucleotide sequence: TGTGCCAGCAGCCTAGAGAGAAAAATTAGCGGGAGCTCCTACAATGAGCAGTTCTTC.

This clonotype came up many times. The chain joins TRBV28 to TRBJ1-2; 8 nucleotides match TRBD1. The trim removed 1 base at V and 3 bases at J, leaving 4 bases unmatched. The length of the CDR3 is 15 residues. Germline V gene lookup returns CDR1 MDHEN and CDR2 SYDVKM. The CDR3: CASSLSSTGDYGYTF. DNA for the CDR3: TGTGCCAGCAGTTTATCCTCGACAGGGGACTATGGCTACACCTTC.

In this sample, this clonotype turned up many times. This chain connects TRBV14 to TRBJ2-5; D unresolved. The germline gives CDR1 SGHDN, CDR2 FVKESK. This CDR3 has 16 amino acids. V lost 4 bases and J 5 bases, leaving 20 bases between the germline ends. The CDR3 coding sequence is TGTGCCAGCAGCCTGTCCAATGCGATGAGCAGCGAGACCCAGTACTTC. This encodes CASSLSNAMSSETQYF.

This clonotype was seen ten or more times. CDR3 in amino acids: CASSLAYGAGGGDTQYF. The CDR3 region has the DNA TGTGCCAGCAGCTTGGCCTATGGAGCGGGGGGAGGTGATACGCAGTATTTT. The rearrangement links TRBV5-4 to TRBJ2-3, with TRBD2 matching over 9 bases. The germline V gene has CDR1 SGHNT and CDR2 YYREEE (reference sequence). This CDR3 comprises 17 residues. V lost 0 bases, J lost 6 bases, and 11 bases stayed unmatched.

This clonotype was detected many times. The chain is built from TRBV6-1 and TRBJ2-5; no firm D call. Trimming took 5 bases from V and 12 from J, leaving 19 bases between them. Germline V gene lookup returns CDR1 MNHNS and CDR2 SASEGT. The CDR3 loop spans 13 amino acids. CDR3 sequence reads: CASSHRAHVPEYF. The DNA of the CDR3 is TGTGCCAGCAGTCACCGGGCTCACGTTCCCGAGTACTTC.